This entry is about one TCR beta chain. These data are taken from a study of CD8+CD57+ T cells in acquired aplastic anemia. Genomic DNA served as template for TCR beta VDJ and CDR3 profiling. TCRdb reprocessed the reads via MiXCR and lists one record per CDR3 protein. The sample contains roughly 180,000 distinct CDR3 sequences, around 50% of which appear only once. V lost 0 bases, J lost 1 base, and 9 bases lay in between. Germline lookup yields CDR1 WSHSY and CDR2 SAAADI. The CDR3 sequence is 15 residues long. Sequencing involved patients with CD8+CD57+ cell expansion previously shown by flow cytometry.

The clonotype originates from a human donor with aplastic anemia. The rearrangement joins TRBV10-2 to TRBJ1-1; D ambiguous. The sample comprised sorted CD4+, CD8+, or CD8+CD57+ T cells (not recorded which) from PBMCs. CDR3 region: CASSESGARNTEAFF. The CDR3 DNA reads as TGCGCCAGCAGTGAGTCGGGCGCCCGGAACACTGAAGCTTTCTTT.